This TCR beta chain was recovered during a study of cytomegalovirus exposure and HLA in healthy donors. Germline values: CDR1 GTSNPN, CDR2 SVGIG (reference sequence). Unmatched junction bases numbered 6, after V lost 2 bases and J lost 3 bases. The CDR3 has 15 residues. Findings and limits, study-wide: The analysis excluded some indistinguishable V segments, including TRBV6-2 and TRBV6-3. Later on, an analysis showed TCR association rates differing by HLA locus, with DRB1 the most and HLA-C the fewest. Beyond CMV serostatus, there was no information to go on about immune exposure. Most subjects had HLA-A and HLA-B alleles reportedly predicted accurately by TCR beta sequences.

In the PCR, 60 Vbeta and 13 Jbeta primers were used. Some clones are missing from TCRdb's copy, which holds only in-frame ones; the method was immunoSEQ multiplex PCR. Among hundreds of thousands of clones listed, roughly 79% were seen once. A remark on this clone: Its antigen is still unknown.

Material: PBMCs. The gene calls are TRBV30 and TRBJ1-1, with 10 bases lining up with TRBD1. The sequence was obtained from a woman in her 40s in good health and CMV-seronegative. In DNA, the CDR3 is TGTGCCTGGAGTCCCGGGACAGGGGTGGACACTGAAGCTTTCTTT. This sequence encodes CAWSPGTGVDTEAFF.